These 20 T cell receptor beta chains originate from one sample sequenced in a study of blood T cell repertoires in COVID-19. Clones were sequenced by immunoSEQ multiplex PCR, and TCRdb holds only the in-frame ones, with some missing. Counted here are about 140,000 clones, approximately 90% occurring once; the ten biggest clones make up roughly 3.2%. The sample consisted of peripheral blood. These receptors came from a woman aged 60-75 years with active COVID-19.

The chain couples TRBV5-4 to TRBJ2-7; TRBD1 is a possible D gene (6 bases). This CDR3 is 14 amino acids long. The V gene lost 7 bases and the J gene lost 6 bases, with 20 bases spanning the gap. Germline CDR1 reads SGHNT; CDR2 reads YYREEE (reference sequence). CDR3 in DNA: TGTGCCAGCGGCCGGGAACAGGGAATCGGCGAGCAGTACTTC. It specifies CASGREQGIGEQYF.

The J gene is TRBJ2-3, the V gene TRBV11-3; 9 bases map to TRBD1. The CDR3 is 16 residues long. V shed 5 bases and J 5 bases; nucleotides not matched to a gene: 11. Per germline, CDR1 SGHNT and CDR2 YENEEA. CDR3 sequence reads: CASSPGFETGGDTQYF. Written as DNA, the CDR3 is TGTGCCAGCAGCCCGGGGTTCGAGACAGGGGGAGATACGCAGTATTTT.

This chain links TRBV28 with TRBJ1-5; possible D gene TRBD1, 5 bases. V was pared by 5 bases and J by 2 bases, with 19 bases between. Germline assignment: CDR1 MDHEN and CDR2 SYDVKM. This CDR3 spans 17 amino acids. CDR3 in amino acids: CASSTRVHGYGNQPQHF. For the CDR3, the DNA is TGTGCCAGCAGTACCAGGGTTCACGGGTATGGCAATCAGCCCCAGCATTTT.

In the case of this clone: At one end the junction does not follow the germline gene, possibly because of a read error. The V gene is TRBV28, the J gene TRBJ2-1; the D is unclear. Germline CDR1 reads MDHEN; CDR2 reads SYDVKM. The CDR3 has 11 amino acids. The CDR3 DNA sequence: TGTGCCAGCATTTTAGGCTTTGAGCAGTTCTTC. It translates to CASILGFEQFF.

The V gene is TRBV2, the J gene TRBJ1-4, with 9 bases identical to TRBD1. After removal of 6 bases from V and 6 bases from J, the junction contained 2 bases not matched to a gene. The germline CDR1 and CDR2 sequences are SNHLY and FYNNEI. The CDR3 has 13 residues. The CDR3 here is CASSRDRDEKLFF. CDR3 DNA sequence: TGTGCCAGCAGCCGGGACAGGGATGAAAAACTGTTTTTT.

The rearrangement uses TRBV9 and TRBJ2-1; 8 bases map to TRBD2. This CDR3 is built from 16 residues. Germline CDR1 SGDLS, CDR2 YYNGEE. Germline trimming cut 3 bases from V and 1 base from J; bases unmatched to any gene: 6. In DNA form, the CDR3 reads TGTGCCAGCAGCGGAAGCGGGAGCCTTTCCTACAATGAGCAGTTCTTC. Protein product: CASSGSGSLSYNEQFF.

The chain recombines TRBV5-5 with TRBJ1-6; 7 positions agree with TRBD1. The CDR3 length is 15 residues. In germline, CDR1 is SGHKS, CDR2 YYEKEE (reference sequence). Trimming took 4 bases from V and 4 from J; bases not matched to a gene: 5. The CDR3 nucleotides are TGTGCCAGCAGCCTAACAGGGGATTATAATTCACCCCTCCACTTT. Amino acid sequence: CASSLTGDYNSPLHF.

The chain joins TRBV19 to TRBJ1-1; tentative D call: TRBD1 (5 bases). Trimming pared 2 bases from V and 1 base from J, leaving 8 bases between. Per the germline V gene, CDR1 is LNHDA and CDR2 is SQIVND (reference sequence). The CDR3 sequence is 14 residues long. The DNA of the CDR3 is TGTGCCAGTAGTATACGGGGGGGGAACACTGAAGCTTTCTTT. This sequence encodes CASSIRGGNTEAFF.

The J gene is TRBJ2-7, the V gene TRBV28, with no clear D. CDR1 and CDR2 from the germline V gene are MDHEN and SYDVKM. With 5 bases removed from V and 3 bases from J, the gap between germline ends came to 5 bases. There are 11 residues in the CDR3. The CDR3 DNA reads as TGTGCCAGCAGTGACTTCTACGAGCAGTACTTC. As protein: CASSDFYEQYF.

This clone appeared once. The rearrangement uses TRBV15 and TRBJ1-1; no clear D gene. The CDR3 contains 15 residues. The ends were cut back, 3 bases at V and 0 bases at J, with 11 bases in the middle. Germline CDR1 LNHNV, CDR2 YYDKDF (reference sequence). The CDR3 sequence: CATSRGSTVNTEAFF. CDR3 coding DNA: TGTGCCACCAGCAGGGGGAGTACGGTGAACACTGAAGCTTTCTTT.

The rearrangement links TRBV4-1 to TRBJ2-5, with 9 bases identical to TRBD1. The CDR3 runs 20 residues. Germline V gene data show CDR1 as MGHRA and CDR2 as YSYEKL. V dropped 4 bases and J dropped 2; count of bases not matched to a gene: 20. DNA of the CDR3: TGCGCCAGCAGCCTCGAGGTGGGCTGGACAGGGGAAGTGGGGCAAGAGACCCAGTACTTC. Translated, it gives CASSLEVGWTGEVGQETQYF.

The chain employs TRBV12-3 or TRBV12-4 and TRBJ1-1; D gene ambiguous. The germline V and J ends were trimmed by 5 bases and 5 bases, with 6 bases remaining between them. The CDR3 runs 11 residues. The CDR3 region has the DNA TGTGCCAGCAGTCCGTTGACTGAAGCTTTCTTT. This gives the protein CASSPLTEAFF.

This chain connects TRBV28 to TRBJ1-5; no reliable D call. Trimming shortened V by 6 bases and J by 1 base, and 10 bases separated the two germline ends. Germline CDR1 MDHEN, CDR2 SYDVKM. The CDR3 sequence is 14 residues long. The CDR3 DNA reads as TGTGCCAGCAGCCTCGACACCAGCAATCAGCCCCAGCATTTT. Translating it yields CASSLDTSNQPQHF.

V and J are TRBV5-1 and TRBJ2-7; tentative D call: TRBD2 (6 bases). Germline values: CDR1 SGHRS, CDR2 YFSETQ. The germline V and J ends were trimmed by 2 bases and 2 bases, with 29 bases remaining between them. The CDR3 is made up of 20 amino acids. CDR3 nucleotide sequence: TGCGCCAGCAGCTTCGACCTGCCCGCGCTGACTAGGGCCAACGCCTACGAGCAGTACTTC. This sequence encodes CASSFDLPALTRANAYEQYF.

The genes are TRBV4-2 and TRBJ2-7; D remains unclear. The CDR3 runs to 14 residues. The V end was cut by 1 base, the J end by 3 bases, with 10 bases between. The V gene's germline CDR1 is LGHNA and CDR2 YNFKEQ. The chain's CDR3 is CASSQGAGFYEQYF. For the CDR3, the DNA is TGTGCCAGCAGCCAAGGTGCAGGCTTCTACGAGCAGTACTTC.

The V gene is TRBV27, the J gene TRBJ2-3, with 16 bases identical to TRBD2. Germline CDR1 is MNHEY and CDR2 is SMNVEV (reference sequence). The CDR3 contains 20 residues. Trimming cost V 2 bases and J 4 bases; bases outside gene matches: 12. The CDR3 loop reads CASSLKGTSGRARSSDTQYF. The DNA of the CDR3 is TGTGCCAGCAGTTTAAAGGGGACTAGCGGGAGGGCCAGATCATCAGATACGCAGTATTTT.

V and J are TRBV7-8 and TRBJ2-2, with TRBD2 matching over 12 bases. Looked up from germline, CDR1 is SGHVS and CDR2 is FQNEAQ. The CDR3 spans 19 residues. V gave up 1 base and J gave up 4 bases; unmatched junction bases: 10. The CDR3 nucleotides are TGTGCCAGCAGCTTAGTATGGCTAGCGGGAGGGCCAGGCACCGGGGAGCTGTTTTTT. Residues: CASSLVWLAGGPGTGELFF. The variable domain in full, completed from reference TRBV7-8 and TRBJ2-2, reads GAGVSQSPRYKVAKRGQDVALRCDPISGHVSLFWYQQALGQGPEFLTYFQNEAQLDKSGLPSDRFFAERPEGSVSTLKIQRTQQEDSAVYLCASSLVWLAGGPGTGELFFGEGSRLTVL.

V and J are TRBV28 and TRBJ2-7; 11 nucleotides align to TRBD2. CDR1 is MDHEN and CDR2 is SYDVKM in the germline V gene. Trimming removed 6 bases from V and 6 bases from J; junction bases left unmatched: 7. The CDR3 has 14 amino acids. CDR3 coding DNA: TGTGCCAGCAGCCTACTAGCGGGAGTGCTCGAGCAGTACTTC. Its translation: CASSLLAGVLEQYF.

This clone was found a few times. The chain carries TRBV4-1 and TRBJ1-5; tentatively, D is TRBD1 (5 bases). Germline CDR1 is MGHRA and CDR2 is YSYEKL. This CDR3 comprises 15 residues. V lost 1 base to trimming and J lost 7 bases, with 14 bases between them. CDR3 DNA: TGCGCCAGCAGCCAAGTGGGGCAGGGAAACCAGCCCCAGCATTTT. It codes for CASSQVGQGNQPQHF.

The V gene is TRBV15, the J gene TRBJ2-1; D is undetermined. The germline V gene has CDR1 LNHNV and CDR2 YYDKDF (reference sequence). The CDR3 sequence is 16 residues long. Trimming stripped 1 base from V and 1 base from J, with 11 bases between. CDR3 bases: TGTGCCACCAGCAGAGCTGGAGCGCCTTCCTACAATGAGCAGTTCTTC. This encodes CATSRAGAPSYNEQFF. Filled out from reference TRBV15 and TRBJ2-1, the complete variable domain reads DAMVIQNPRYQVTQFGKPVTLSCSQTLNHNVMYWYQQKSSQAPKLLFHYYDKDFNNEADTPDNFQSRRPNTSFCFLDIRSPGLGDTAMYLCATSRAGAPSYNEQFFGPGTRLTVL.